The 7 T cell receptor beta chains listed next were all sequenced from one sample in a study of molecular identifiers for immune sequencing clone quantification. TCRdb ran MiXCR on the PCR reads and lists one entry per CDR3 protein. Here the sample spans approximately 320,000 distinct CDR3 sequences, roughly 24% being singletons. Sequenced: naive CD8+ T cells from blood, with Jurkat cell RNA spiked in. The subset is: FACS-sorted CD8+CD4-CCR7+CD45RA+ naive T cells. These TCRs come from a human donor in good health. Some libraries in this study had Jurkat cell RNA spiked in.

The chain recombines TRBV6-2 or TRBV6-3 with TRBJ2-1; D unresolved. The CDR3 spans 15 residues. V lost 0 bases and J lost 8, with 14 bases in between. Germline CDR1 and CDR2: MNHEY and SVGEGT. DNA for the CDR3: TGTGCCAGCAGTTACTCGCCCTTAGAGAGCCATGAGCAGTTCTTC. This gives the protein CASSYSPLESHEQFF.

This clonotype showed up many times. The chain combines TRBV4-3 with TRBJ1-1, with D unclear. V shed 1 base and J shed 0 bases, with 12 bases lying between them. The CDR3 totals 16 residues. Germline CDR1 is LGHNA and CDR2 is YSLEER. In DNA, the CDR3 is TGCGCCAGCAGCCAAGGGACGGGCCTCATGAACACTGAAGCTTTCTTT. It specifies CASSQGTGLMNTEAFF.

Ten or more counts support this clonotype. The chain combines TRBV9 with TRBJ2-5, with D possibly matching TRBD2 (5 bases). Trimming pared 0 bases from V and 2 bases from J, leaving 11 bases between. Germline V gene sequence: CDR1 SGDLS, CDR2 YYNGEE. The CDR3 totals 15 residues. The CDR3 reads CASSVVEGPQETQYF. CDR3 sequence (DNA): TGTGCCAGCAGCGTAGTTGAGGGCCCACAAGAGACCCAGTACTTC.

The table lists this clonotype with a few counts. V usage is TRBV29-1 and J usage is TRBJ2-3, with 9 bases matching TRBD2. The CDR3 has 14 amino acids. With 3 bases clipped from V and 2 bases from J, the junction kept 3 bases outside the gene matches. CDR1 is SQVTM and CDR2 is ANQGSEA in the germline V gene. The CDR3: CSVDPSGATDTQYF. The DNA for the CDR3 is TGCAGCGTTGATCCTAGCGGGGCCACAGATACGCAGTATTTT.

The CDR3 sequence: CASSSHPEQGNHNVLTF. DNA for the CDR3: TGTGCCAGCAGCTCTCATCCGGAACAGGGGAACCACAACGTCCTGACTTTC. The chain carries TRBV6-5 and TRBJ2-6, with 7 bases lining up with TRBD1. This CDR3 has 17 residues. From germline, CDR1 is MNHEY and CDR2 SVGAGI. Trimming removed 6 bases from V and 9 bases from J; junction bases left unmatched: 17.

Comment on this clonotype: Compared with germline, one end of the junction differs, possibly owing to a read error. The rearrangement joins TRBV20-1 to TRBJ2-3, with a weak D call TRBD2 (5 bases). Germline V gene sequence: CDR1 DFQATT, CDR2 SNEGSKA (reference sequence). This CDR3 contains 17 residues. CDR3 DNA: TGCGGTGCCGAGATCCCGTGGGGAGAAAGCACCACAGATACGCAGTATTTT. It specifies CGAEIPWGESTTDTQYF.

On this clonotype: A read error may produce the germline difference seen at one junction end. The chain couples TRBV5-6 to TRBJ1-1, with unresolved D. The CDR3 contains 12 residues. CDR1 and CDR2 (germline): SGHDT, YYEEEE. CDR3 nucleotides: TGTGCCAGCAGCCCGGGGAACACTGGAGCTTTCTTT. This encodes CASSPGNTGAFF.